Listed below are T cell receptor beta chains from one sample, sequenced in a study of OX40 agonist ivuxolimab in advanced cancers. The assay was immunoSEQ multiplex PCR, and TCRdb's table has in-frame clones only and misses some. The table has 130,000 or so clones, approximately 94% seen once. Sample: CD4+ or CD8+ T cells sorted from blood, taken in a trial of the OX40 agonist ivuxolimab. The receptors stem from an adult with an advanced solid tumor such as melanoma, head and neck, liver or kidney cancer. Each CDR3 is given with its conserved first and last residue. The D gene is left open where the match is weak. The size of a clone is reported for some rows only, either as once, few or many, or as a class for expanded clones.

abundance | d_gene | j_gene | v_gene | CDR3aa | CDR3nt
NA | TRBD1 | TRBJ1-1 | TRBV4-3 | CASSHSRPSGGAFF | TGCGCCAGCAGCCACTCGCGGCCTTCAGGGGGTGCTTTCTTT
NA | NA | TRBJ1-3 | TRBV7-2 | CASSLGGTSSGNTIYF | TGTGCCAGCAGCTTAGGGGGAACGAGCTCTGGAAACACCATATATTTT
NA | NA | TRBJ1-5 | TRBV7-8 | CASSFSGTNNQPQHF | TGTGCCAGCAGCTTCTCCGGGACAAATAATCAGCCCCAGCATTTT
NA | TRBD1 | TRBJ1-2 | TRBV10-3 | CALQGGTDYGYTF | TGTGCCCTTCAGGGCGGGACAGACTATGGCTACACCTTC
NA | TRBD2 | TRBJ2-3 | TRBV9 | CASSTRWFGSGSTDTQYF | TGTGCCAGCAGCACGCGGTGGTTTGGTAGCGGGAGCACAGATACGCAGTATTTT
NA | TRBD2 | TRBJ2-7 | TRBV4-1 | CASGKTSAIAEQYF | TGCGCCAGCGGAAAGACTAGCGCTATAGCCGAGCAGTACTTC
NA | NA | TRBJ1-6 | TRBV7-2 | CASSLAPGLGSPLHF | TGTGCCAGCAGCCTCGCCCCAGGGTTGGGCTCACCCCTCCACTTT
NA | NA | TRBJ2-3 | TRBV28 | CASSWRVDTQYF | TGTGCCAGCAGTTGGAGGGTAGATACGCAGTATTTT
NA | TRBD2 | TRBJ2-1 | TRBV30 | CAWSAIAGGYNEQFF | TGTGCCTGGAGTGCAATAGCGGGAGGGTACAATGAGCAGTTCTTC
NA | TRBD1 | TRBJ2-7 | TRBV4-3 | CASSQGAPRLRDRDYEQYF | TGCGCCAGCAGCCAAGGCGCGCCTCGTCTCCGAGACAGGGACTACGAGCAGTACTTC
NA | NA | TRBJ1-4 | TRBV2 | CASIRRSNEKLFF | TGTGCCAGCATACGTCGGTCTAATGAAAAACTGTTTTTT
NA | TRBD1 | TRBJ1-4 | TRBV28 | CASSLYGTGQEKLFF | TGTGCCAGCAGTTTATATGGGACAGGGCAGGAAAAACTGTTTTTT
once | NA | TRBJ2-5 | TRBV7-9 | CASSVKETQYF | TGTGCCAGCAGCGTAAAGGAGACCCAGTACTTC
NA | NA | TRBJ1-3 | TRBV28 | CASSYYRVSGNTIYF | TGTGCCAGCAGCTATTACAGGGTATCGGGCAACACCATATATTTT
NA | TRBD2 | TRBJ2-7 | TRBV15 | CATSRDNSGPYEQYF | TGTGCCACCAGCAGAGATAATAGCGGGCCCTACGAGCAGTACTTC
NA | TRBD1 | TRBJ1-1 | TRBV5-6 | CASSPGTEAEAFF | TGTGCCAGCAGCCCCGGGACAGAGGCTGAAGCTTTCTTT
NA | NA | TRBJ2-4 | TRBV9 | CASSDSQVAGAKNIQYF | TGTGCCAGCAGCGATTCCCAGGTTGCGGGAGCCAAAAACATTCAGTACTTC
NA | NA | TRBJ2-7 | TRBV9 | CASSESPSYEQYF | TGTGCCAGCAGCGAGTCCCCCTCCTACGAGCAGTACTTC
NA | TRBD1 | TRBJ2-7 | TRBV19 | CASSSSWDSYEQYF | TGTGCCAGTAGTTCTTCCTGGGACAGTTACGAGCAGTACTTC
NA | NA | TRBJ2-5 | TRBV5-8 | CASSRYRDQETQYF | TGTGCCAGCAGCAGATACAGGGACCAAGAGACCCAGTACTTC
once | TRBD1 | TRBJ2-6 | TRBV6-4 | CASSDSGTASGANVLTF | TGTGCCAGCAGTGACTCCGGGACAGCCTCTGGGGCCAACGTCCTGACTTTC
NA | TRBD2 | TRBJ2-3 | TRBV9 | CASSVAPNYFGGALGTDTQYF | TGTGCCAGCAGCGTAGCACCAAACTATTTCGGGGGGGCCCTGGGTACAGATACGCAGTATTTT
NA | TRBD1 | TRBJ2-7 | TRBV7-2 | CASSSRRGHEQYF | TGTGCCAGCAGCTCGCGAAGGGGGCACGAGCAGTACTTC
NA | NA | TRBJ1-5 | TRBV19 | CASSIEERQPQHF | TGTGCCAGTAGTATAGAAGAGCGGCAGCCCCAGCATTTT
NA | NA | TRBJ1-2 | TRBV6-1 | CASSSGTTSWGYTF | TGTGCCAGCAGTTCCGGGACAACCTCTTGGGGCTACACCTTC
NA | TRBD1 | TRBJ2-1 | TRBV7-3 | CASSLRGQADEQFF | TGTGCCAGCAGCTTACGGGGACAGGCGGATGAGCAGTTCTTC
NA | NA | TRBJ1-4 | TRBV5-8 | CASSLVRWTHATNEKLFF | TGTGCCAGCAGCTTGGTTCGTTGGACACATGCAACTAATGAAAAACTGTTTTTT
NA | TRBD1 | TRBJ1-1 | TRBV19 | CASRPRQGITEAFF | TGTGCCAGTCGACCCCGACAGGGTATCACTGAAGCTTTCTTT
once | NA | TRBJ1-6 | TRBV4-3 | CASSSLKGSSNSPLHF | TGCGCCAGCAGCTCTCTAAAGGGGTCGAGTAATTCACCCCTCCACTTT
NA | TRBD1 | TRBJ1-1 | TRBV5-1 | CASSKGTGPKTEAFF | TGCGCCAGCTCCAAGGGGACAGGGCCAAAGACTGAAGCTTTCTTT